The 13 T cell receptor beta chains listed next were all sequenced from one sample in a study of blood T cell repertoires in COVID-19. Clones were sequenced by immunoSEQ multiplex PCR, and TCRdb holds only the in-frame ones, with some missing. The sample has roughly 300,000 clones; just under 90% are singletons. The specimen sequenced was peripheral blood. These receptors were taken from a woman aged 25 to 39 with COVID-19, enrolled during active disease.

On this clone: A much larger clone is a single base away; this may be a read error. This sample includes further DNA sequences coding for the same CDR3. V and J are TRBV5-6 and TRBJ2-1, with 14 bases identical to TRBD2. There are 15 residues in the CDR3. Germline-derived CDR1 and CDR2 are SGHDT and YYEEEE. J lost 6 bases, V lost 5 bases, and 4 bases had no gene match. The DNA for the CDR3 is TGTGCCAGCAGTTCCGGGACTAGCGGGGGCAATGAGCAGTTCTTC. This gives the protein CASSSGTSGGNEQFF.

A note on this clone: Other nucleotide sequences from this sample produce the same CDR3. This sequence joins TRBV5-1 and TRBJ1-2, with 9 bases aligning to TRBD1. This CDR3 has 13 residues. Germline V gene data show CDR1 as SGHRS and CDR2 as YFSETQ. Unmatched junction bases numbered 3, after V lost 4 bases and J lost 5 bases. CDR3 region: CASSVGQGYGYTF. CDR3 DNA: TGCGCCAGCAGCGTCGGACAGGGGTATGGCTACACCTTC.

The CDR3 sequence: CSVEGLGEVEQFF. The DNA of the CDR3 is TGCAGCGTTGAGGGACTAGGTGAGGTTGAGCAGTTCTTC. This chain links TRBV29-1 with TRBJ2-1; 8 positions agree with TRBD2. The CDR3 runs to 13 residues. The junction had 7 bases not matched to a gene; V was cut back by 3 bases and J by 9 bases. Per the germline V gene, CDR1 is SQVTM and CDR2 is ANQGSEA.

The chain joins TRBV7-2 to TRBJ1-1; 8 nucleotides match TRBD1. Per the germline V gene, CDR1 is SGHTA and CDR2 is FQGNSA. The CDR3 has 15 amino acids. The J segment lost 4 bases and the V segment lost 1 base, leaving 5 bases of the junction unmatched. The DNA for the CDR3 is TGTGCCAGCAGCTTAGTCGCCACAGGGGGCACTGAAGCTTTCTTT. This codes for CASSLVATGGTEAFF.

This chain links TRBV28 with TRBJ2-2; the D gene is possibly TRBD2 (5 bases). Trimming removed 2 bases from V and 4 bases from J, with 8 bases in between. This CDR3 is 14 amino acids long. CDR1 is MDHEN, CDR2 SYDVKM, per germline. Written as DNA, the CDR3 is TGTGCCAGCAGTTTAACGGGGAGCACCGGGGAGCTGTTTTTT. Translated: CASSLTGSTGELFF.

The chain has TRBV28 and TRBJ2-1; the match to TRBD2 covers 10 bases. CDR1 and CDR2 (germline): MDHEN, SYDVKM. The CDR3 spans 16 residues. Trimming took 4 bases from V and 4 from J; bases not matched to a gene: 7. The CDR3 region is CASSSLAGGVYNEQFF. The CDR3, as DNA: TGTGCCAGCAGTTCCTTAGCGGGGGGCGTATACAATGAGCAGTTCTTC.

The rearrangement links TRBV5-6 to TRBJ2-3, with no clear D. In germline, CDR1 is SGHDT, CDR2 YYEEEE. The V and J ends lost 0 bases and 4 bases respectively, with 3 bases between them. CDR3 length: 12 residues. The CDR3 sequence: CASSLGADTQYF. Here the CDR3 DNA reads TGTGCCAGCAGCTTGGGCGCAGATACGCAGTATTTT.

The chain recombines TRBV10-3 with TRBJ2-2; a weak D match, TRBD2 (7 bases). The germline V gene encodes CDR1 ENHRY and CDR2 SYGVKD. Trimming took off 5 bases at V and 7 bases at J, with 17 bases between the two ends. CDR3 length equals 15 residues. In DNA, the CDR3 is TGTGCCATCAGTCTGGGGGGGCCGCCGAACGGGGAGCTGTTTTTT. Encoded protein: CAISLGGPPNGELFF.

The rearrangement links TRBV3-1 (or the pseudogene TRBV3-2) to TRBJ1-6; TRBD1 might be the D (5 bases). The CDR3 is made up of 12 amino acids. Trimming pared 1 base from V and 12 bases from J, leaving 7 bases between. Germline V gives CDR1 LGHDT, CDR2 YNNKEL (reference sequence). The CDR3 DNA follows: TGTGCCAGCAGCCAAGCTGACAGACCCCTCCACTTT. Amino acids: CASSQADRPLHF.

V gene TRBV10-2 combines with J gene TRBJ2-5, with 9 bases fitting TRBD1. Germline V CDR1 and CDR2: WSHSY, SAAADI. Germline trimming cut 4 bases from V and 2 bases from J; bases unmatched to any gene: 5. The CDR3 sequence is 15 residues long. The CDR3 is CASSAPTGGQETQYF. DNA for the CDR3: TGCGCCAGCAGTGCGCCGACAGGGGGGCAAGAGACCCAGTACTTC.

The rearrangement links TRBV5-4 to TRBJ2-3; D possibly corresponds to TRBD2 (6 bases). The CDR3 has 16 amino acids. CDR1 and CDR2 (germline): SGHNT, YYREEE (reference sequence). V lost 5 bases and J 0 bases, leaving 16 bases between the germline ends. CDR3 DNA: TGTGCCAGCAGTGGTCGGCGGGGCACTAGCACAGATACGCAGTATTTT. It specifies CASSGRRGTSTDTQYF.

This clone was found once. The chain is built from TRBV7-8 and TRBJ2-5, with TRBD2 identical over 10 bases. The V and J ends lost 5 bases and 0 bases, in that order; junction bases with no gene match: 3. The CDR3 spans 15 residues. CDR1 is SGHVS and CDR2 is FQNEAQ in the germline V gene. The CDR3: CASSNLAGDQETQYF. DNA for the CDR3: TGTGCCAGCAGCAACCTAGCGGGGGACCAAGAGACCCAGTACTTC.

This chain links TRBV2 with TRBJ1-6; D gene uncertain. The CDR3 is made up of 14 amino acids. Germline values: CDR1 SNHLY, CDR2 FYNNEI. V lost 5 bases and J lost 7, with 12 bases in between. CDR3 in amino acids: CASSNSRLNSPLHF. The CDR3 bases are TGTGCCAGCAGTAATTCCCGTCTAAATTCACCCCTCCACTTT.